Shown below are 27 T cell receptor beta chains from a single sample sequenced in a study of blood T cell repertoires in COVID-19. Profiled with immunoSEQ multiplex PCR; TCRdb holds only in-frame clones, not every one. This sample has 140,000 to 150,000 clones, with over 70% found just once. Sequencing input: peripheral blood. The receptors derive from a woman aged 45-65 years with acute or convalescent COVID-19.

This clone was counted between two and nine times. The chain's CDR3 is CASSLARVDEQFF. CDR3 DNA: TGTGCCAGCAGCTTGGCCAGGGTCGATGAGCAGTTCTTC. V is TRBV5-6 and J is TRBJ2-1, with D possibly matching TRBD1 (5 bases). Germline V CDR1 and CDR2: SGHDT, YYEEEE. The length of the CDR3 is 13 residues. Trimming shortened V by 0 bases and J by 8 bases, and 9 bases separated the two germline ends.

The V call is TRBV11-3, the J call TRBJ2-1; 8 nucleotides align to TRBD2. CDR1 is SGHNT, CDR2 YENEEA, per germline. V was clipped by 2 bases and J by 9 bases; unmatched bases: 12. The CDR3 is made up of 16 amino acids. The CDR3 DNA reads as TGTGCCAGCAGCTTATTTTTAAGCGGGAGAGGCGGTGAGCAGTTCTTC. This codes for CASSLFLSGRGGEQFF.

The rearrangement links TRBV28 to TRBJ1-2, with 9 bases matching TRBD1. This CDR3 is 18 amino acids long. Germline V gene sequence: CDR1 MDHEN, CDR2 SYDVKM. V dropped 6 bases and J dropped 5; count of bases not matched to a gene: 19. The CDR3 bases are TGTGCCAGCAGCCCGGGACAGGGTTTCTCGCGCATTTGGTATGGCTACACCTTC. It codes for CASSPGQGFSRIWYGYTF.

V usage is TRBV18 and J usage is TRBJ1-2; 8 nucleotides agree with TRBD1. The CDR3 is 15 residues long. Germline loops: CDR1 KGHSH, CDR2 LQKENI. V shed 2 bases and J 4 bases; nucleotides not matched to a gene: 6. CDR3 coding DNA: TGTGCCAGCTCACCAGGACAGGGCTTCCTCTATGGCTACACCTTC. This translates into CASSPGQGFLYGYTF.

The chain employs TRBV9 and TRBJ2-7; a possible D gene is TRBD1 (5 bases). Trimming cost V 0 bases and J 2 bases, with 21 bases left between them. The CDR3 extends over 18 amino acids. Germline V gives CDR1 SGDLS, CDR2 YYNGEE. The DNA of the CDR3 is TGTGCCAGCAGCGTAGCATTCGGAACCCCGGACACCGCCTACGAGCAGTACTTC. Encoded protein: CASSVAFGTPDTAYEQYF.

This clone has only one observation. CDR3 sequence: CASSYLAEGGYTF. CDR3 nucleotides: TGTGCCAGCAGTTACCTAGCCGAGGGTGGCTACACCTTC. The rearrangement uses TRBV6-2 or TRBV6-3 and TRBJ1-2; D gene ambiguous. This CDR3 region has 13 residues. The V gene lost 2 bases and the J gene lost 7 bases, with 11 bases spanning the gap. Germline-derived CDR1 and CDR2 are MNHEY and SVGEGT.

The chain joins TRBV18 to TRBJ2-7; weak D call: TRBD1 (5 bases). Trimming stripped 3 bases from V and 1 base from J, with 7 bases between. The CDR3 spans 13 residues. Germline V gene lookup returns CDR1 KGHSH and CDR2 LQKENI. In DNA form, the CDR3 reads TGTGCCAGCTCACCCGACAGTTCCTACGAGCAGTACTTC. Residues: CASSPDSSYEQYF.

The V call is TRBV3-1 (or the pseudogene TRBV3-2), the J call TRBJ1-1; D is perhaps TRBD1 (5 bases). The V gene lost 3 bases and the J gene lost 2 bases, with 10 bases spanning the gap. There are 14 residues in the CDR3. In germline, CDR1 is LGHDT, CDR2 YNNKEL (reference sequence). CDR3 amino acids: CASSHGGANTEAFF. The CDR3 nucleotides read TGTGCCAGCAGCCACGGGGGAGCCAACACTGAAGCTTTCTTT.

The V call is TRBV19, the J call TRBJ2-5; 12 bases align to TRBD2. J was trimmed by 6 bases and V by 10 bases; bases with no gene match: 15. Looked up from germline, CDR1 is LNHDA and CDR2 is SQIVND (reference sequence). The CDR3 runs 16 residues. CDR3 nucleotides: TGTGCCACCGCTCCGACTAGCGGGAGCTTAGGGAAGACCCAGTACTTC. Protein: CATAPTSGSLGKTQYF.

The chain employs TRBV19 and TRBJ1-1, with TRBD1 identical over 7 bases. Looked up from germline, CDR1 is LNHDA and CDR2 is SQIVND (reference sequence). The V and J ends lost 0 bases and 3 bases, in that order; junction bases with no gene match: 4. CDR3 length: 15 amino acids. The CDR3 DNA reads as TGTGCCAGTAGTATAGATAGACAGGGCTACACTGAAGCTTTCTTT. Translation: CASSIDRQGYTEAFF.

This clone came up a few times. This chain joins TRBV2 and TRBJ1-4; D gene ambiguous. The CDR3 is made up of 15 amino acids. Trimming stripped 1 base from V and 8 bases from J, with 14 bases between. CDR1 is SNHLY and CDR2 is FYNNEI in the germline V gene. CDR3 sequence (DNA): TGTGCCAGCAGTGAAGATAAAGACTTATGGGAAAAACTGTTTTTT. It is translated as CASSEDKDLWEKLFF. Complete variable domain (other parts from reference TRBV2 and TRBJ1-4): EPEVTQTPSHQVTQMGQEVILRCVPISNHLYFYWYRQILGQKVEFLVSFYNNEISEKSEIFDDQFSVERPDGSNFTLKIRSTKLEDSAMYFCASSEDKDLWEKLFFGSGTQLSVL.

Concerning this clone: Other nucleotide sequences from this sample produce the same CDR3. The rearrangement links TRBV18 to TRBJ2-3, with a tentative D call TRBD2 (5 bases). V dropped 1 base and J dropped 0 bases, with 5 bases sitting between them. The CDR3 extends over 14 amino acids. Germline CDR1 reads KGHSH; CDR2 reads LQKENI. CDR3 residues: CASSPQRSTDTQYF. CDR3 in DNA: TGTGCCAGCTCACCACAGCGGAGCACAGATACGCAGTATTTT.

The chain carries TRBV13 and TRBJ2-1; 9 bases match TRBD1. The CDR3 runs 16 residues. The junction had 5 bases not matched to a gene; V was cut back by 5 bases and J by 0 bases. CDR1 PRHDT and CDR2 FYEKMQ come from the germline V gene (reference sequence). The CDR3 nucleotides read TGTGCCAGCAGCCACCAGGGACAGGGCTCCTACAATGAGCAGTTCTTC. As protein: CASSHQGQGSYNEQFF.

The chain uses TRBV27 and TRBJ1-2; D may be TRBD1 (5 bases). Germline CDR1 MNHEY, CDR2 SMNVEV (reference sequence). The V end was cut by 4 bases, the J end by 7 bases, with 7 bases between. The CDR3 spans 11 residues. The CDR3 here is CASSSGSGYTF. CDR3 nucleotide sequence: TGTGCCAGCAGTTCAGGGTCTGGCTACACCTTC.

This clone has only a few counts. The V and J genes are TRBV7-2 and TRBJ2-1; perhaps TRBD2 as D (7 bases). In germline, CDR1 is SGHTA, CDR2 FQGNSA. Trimming left V 5 bases short and J 3 bases short, with 17 bases between. This CDR3 has 16 residues. CDR3 sequence reads: CASSPWMGGRYNEQFF. In DNA form, the CDR3 reads TGTGCCAGCAGCCCATGGATGGGGGGGCGCTACAATGAGCAGTTCTTC.

This clone has only a few counts. The rearrangement links TRBV28 to TRBJ1-1; D is ambiguous. Germline loops: CDR1 MDHEN, CDR2 SYDVKM. Deletions cut 7 bases from V and 5 bases from J, with 14 bases between. This CDR3 region has 13 residues. The DNA of the CDR3 is TGTGCCAGCATTTCAATGAGGTTGACTGAAGCTTTCTTT. Translation gives CASISMRLTEAFF.

A word on this clone: Other DNA sequences in this specimen translate into the identical CDR3. The chain joins TRBV6-5 to TRBJ1-1; 11 bases map to TRBD1. The CDR3 totals 14 residues. Germline CDR1 is MNHEY and CDR2 is SVGAGI. After removal of 2 bases from V and 4 bases from J, the junction contained 0 bases not matched to a gene. DNA of the CDR3: TGTGCCAGCAGTTACGGGACAGGGGGCACTGAAGCTTTCTTT. It yields the protein CASSYGTGGTEAFF.

This rearrangement joins TRBV6-5 to TRBJ2-7, with D possibly being TRBD1 (5 bases). V was cut by 2 bases and J by 2 bases, with 13 bases left in between. This CDR3 comprises 15 residues. CDR1 and CDR2 (germline): MNHEY, SVGAGI. CDR3 protein: CASSYRQGNAYEQYF. The CDR3 DNA sequence: TGTGCCAGCAGTTACCGGCAGGGAAACGCCTACGAGCAGTACTTC.

The rearrangement uses TRBV18 and TRBJ1-1; D unresolved. Germline assignment: CDR1 KGHSH and CDR2 LQKENI. The CDR3 consists of 15 residues. V was clipped by 3 bases and J by 0 bases, with 11 bases between them. The CDR3 spells CASSPPGMMNTEAFF. In nucleotides, the CDR3 is TGTGCCAGCTCACCGCCGGGGATGATGAACACTGAAGCTTTCTTT.

The chain has TRBV28 and TRBJ2-7; a weak D match, TRBD2 (7 bases). The V gene lost 9 bases and the J gene lost 2 bases, with 17 bases spanning the gap. Germline-derived CDR1 and CDR2 are MDHEN and SYDVKM. The CDR3 loop spans 14 amino acids. The CDR3 protein is CASITTGRAYEQYF. As DNA, the CDR3 is TGTGCCAGTATCACCACAGGGAGGGCCTACGAGCAGTACTTC.

The rearrangement uses TRBV28 and TRBJ2-7; D is unresolved. This CDR3 is 11 amino acids long. CDR1 is MDHEN and CDR2 is SYDVKM in the germline V gene. The germline V and J ends were trimmed by 10 bases and 3 bases, with 10 bases remaining between them. The CDR3: CATYMNYEQYF. The CDR3 DNA reads TGTGCCACCTATATGAACTACGAGCAGTACTTC.

This clone was seen a handful of times. The chain has TRBV3-1 (or the pseudogene TRBV3-2) and TRBJ1-2; no clear D. CDR1 is LGHDT and CDR2 is YNNKEL in the germline V gene (reference sequence). This CDR3 has 14 amino acids. V was cut by 1 base and J by 2 bases, with 8 bases left in between. This CDR3 reads CASSQAGLNYGYTF. CDR3 in DNA: TGTGCCAGCAGCCAAGCGGGGTTAAACTATGGCTACACCTTC.

A note on this clone: Germline and junction disagree at one end, which may indicate a read error. The chain joins TRBV2 to TRBJ1-2, with 7 bases fitting TRBD1. In germline, CDR1 is SNHLY, CDR2 FYNNEI. The CDR3 spans 15 residues. The CDR3 sequence: CASSEDRVNGYGYTF. CDR3 bases: TGTGCCAGCAGCGAAGACAGGGTTAACGGCTATGGCTACACCTTC. The whole variable domain, filled in from reference TRBV2 and TRBJ1-2, reads EPEVTQTPSHQVTQMGQEVILRCVPISNHLYFYWYRQILGQKVEFLVSFYNNEISEKSEIFDDQFSVERPDGSNFTLKIRSTKLEDSAMYFCASSEDRVNGYGYTFGSGTRLTVV.

V is TRBV27 and J is TRBJ1-5; D gene uncertain. The CDR3 sequence is 14 residues long. The ends were cut back, 5 bases at V and 1 base at J, with 9 bases in the middle. CDR1 and CDR2 (germline): MNHEY, SMNVEV (reference sequence). CDR3 DNA sequence: TGTGCCAGCAGTCCGGGAACGAGCAATCAGCCCCAGCATTTT. It yields the protein CASSPGTSNQPQHF.

This chain joins TRBV3-1 (or the pseudogene TRBV3-2) and TRBJ2-5; 8 positions match TRBD1. With 0 bases clipped from V and 4 bases from J, the junction kept 4 bases outside the gene matches. Looked up from germline, CDR1 is LGHDT and CDR2 is YNNKEL (reference sequence). This CDR3 comprises 15 residues. CDR3: CASSQEQGAGETQYF. The DNA for the CDR3 is TGTGCCAGCAGCCAAGAGCAGGGGGCGGGAGAGACCCAGTACTTC.

The rearrangement links TRBV6-6 to TRBJ2-3, with 10 bases matching TRBD2. V dropped 6 bases and J dropped 6; count of bases not matched to a gene: 6. Germline lookup yields CDR1 MNHNY and CDR2 SVGAGI (reference sequence). This CDR3 region has 14 residues. The CDR3 DNA reads as TGTGCCAGCAGGCCCAGCGGGGGGGAGGATACGCAGTATTTT. This codes for CASRPSGGEDTQYF.

The chain recombines TRBV13 with TRBJ2-3, with 12 nucleotides matching TRBD2. The CDR3 is made up of 16 amino acids. V gave up 5 bases and J gave up 3 bases; unmatched junction bases: 6. CDR1 and CDR2 from the germline V gene are PRHDT and FYEKMQ (reference sequence). CDR3 sequence reads: CASSLRLAGATDTQYF. The CDR3 DNA follows: TGTGCCAGCAGCCTAAGACTAGCGGGAGCGACAGATACGCAGTATTTT.